Listed here are 29 T cell receptor beta chains from one sample, sequenced in a study of Ad26.COV2.S vaccination and SARS-CoV-2 variants. The data were produced by immunoSEQ multiplex PCR, yet TCRdb's version contains in-frame clones alone and is incomplete. Of some 290,000 clones listed, around 85% are singletons. As to treatment: around 19 received Ad26.COV2.S at low or high dose, single or two shots; five or six received placebo; per-sample allocation not given. The samples were gathered on day 63 after the first injection of vaccine or placebo. This specimen was peripheral blood, taken in a trial of Ad26.COV2.S vaccine versus placebo. The receptors originated from a person aged 18-60 years who received the Ad26.COV2.S COVID-19 vaccine or a placebo.

V is TRBV11-2 and J is TRBJ2-3; 8 bases are shared with TRBD2. The germline gives CDR1 SGHAT, CDR2 FQNNGV. The ends lost 5 bases at V and 2 bases at J; junction bases unmatched: 3. CDR3 length: 14 amino acids. For the CDR3, the DNA is TGTGCCAGCAGCGGACTAGCAGACACAGATACGCAGTATTTT. It encodes CASSGLADTDTQYF.

The CDR3, as DNA: TGTGCCAGCAGCTTAGGAGGCGGGGGAGGCTCCTACGAGCAGTACTTC. This translates into CASSLGGGGGSYEQYF. The chain recombines TRBV5-4 with TRBJ2-7; TRBD2 aligns across 7 bases. The ends lost 2 bases at V and 0 bases at J; junction bases unmatched: 8. CDR1 is SGHNT, CDR2 YYREEE, per germline (reference sequence). This CDR3 region has 16 residues. Full variable domain (rest looked up from reference TRBV5-4 and TRBJ2-7): ETGVTQSPTHLIKTRGQQVTLRCSSQSGHNTVSWYQQALGQGPQFIFQYYREEENGRGNFPPRFSGLQFPNYSSELNVNALELDDSALYLCASSLGGGGGSYEQYFGPGTRLTVT.

The rearrangement links TRBV7-9 to TRBJ2-3; D is unresolved. The CDR3 runs to 19 residues. Trimming removed 3 bases at V and 1 base at J, with 23 bases between. Germline assignment: CDR1 SEHNR and CDR2 FQNEAQ (reference sequence). The CDR3 DNA sequence: TGTGCCAGCAGCTTCCAAGGCAGCTTCCCCTGGGTCGGCACAGATACGCAGTATTTT. It encodes CASSFQGSFPWVGTDTQYF.

This clone was seen more than once but under ten times. In nucleotides, the CDR3 is TGTGCCACCAGTGACCCCGGGACCTATGGCTACACCTTC. Its translation: CATSDPGTYGYTF. The gene calls are TRBV24-1 and TRBJ1-2; tentatively, D is TRBD1 (5 bases). V lost 4 bases, J lost 4 bases, and 9 bases lay in between. This CDR3 has 13 residues. The germline V gene encodes CDR1 KGHDR and CDR2 SFDVKD.

The sample holds a few counts of this clone. V is TRBV2 and J is TRBJ2-2, with D tentatively TRBD2 (5 bases). Per germline, CDR1 SNHLY and CDR2 FYNNEI. The CDR3 totals 14 residues. The V end lost 5 bases, the J end lost 6 bases, and 13 bases lay between the germline ends. DNA for the CDR3: TGTGCCAGCAGTCTAGATGGGAGCCCCGGGGAGCTGTTTTTT. Its protein product is CASSLDGSPGELFF.

The chain links TRBV6-2 or TRBV6-3 to TRBJ2-7; 9 nucleotides line up with TRBD1. With V trimmed by 2 bases and J by 2 bases, 4 bases remained unmatched. In germline, CDR1 is MNHEY, CDR2 SVGEGT. The CDR3 loop spans 15 amino acids. Here the CDR3 reads CASSYRGTGTYEQYF. CDR3 coding DNA: TGTGCCAGCAGTTACCGAGGGACAGGGACCTACGAGCAGTACTTC.

This chain joins TRBV2 and TRBJ2-5, with a tentative D call TRBD1 (5 bases). Germline lookup yields CDR1 SNHLY and CDR2 FYNNEI. This CDR3 region has 14 residues. V shed 5 bases and J shed 5 bases, with 15 bases lying between them. The CDR3 region has the DNA TGTGCCAGCAGTATTGAGACAGTGCGGGAGACCCAGTACTTC. Translating it yields CASSIETVRETQYF. Looking up the rest from reference TRBV2 and TRBJ2-5 gives the full variable domain: EPEVTQTPSHQVTQMGQEVILRCVPISNHLYFYWYRQILGQKVEFLVSFYNNEISEKSEIFDDQFSVERPDGSNFTLKIRSTKLEDSAMYFCASSIETVRETQYFGPGTRLLVL.

The chain links TRBV5-4 to TRBJ2-3, with a tentative D call TRBD1 (5 bases). The CDR3 consists of 14 residues. V lost 1 base and J lost 5, with 11 bases in between. Germline V gene data show CDR1 as SGHNT and CDR2 as YYREEE (reference sequence). The CDR3 nucleotides read TGTGCCAGCAGCTTGTTCCTCAGGGAAGATACGCAGTATTTT. This encodes CASSLFLREDTQYF.

The CDR3 sequence is CASSRASTDTQYF. CDR3 nucleotides: TGTGCCAGCAGCCGGGCTAGCACAGATACGCAGTATTTT. The rearrangement joins TRBV5-4 to TRBJ2-3; D unclear. CDR3 length: 13 amino acids. Germline V gene sequence: CDR1 SGHNT, CDR2 YYREEE (reference sequence). The V gene lost 4 bases and the J gene lost 0 bases, with 6 bases spanning the gap.

This chain connects TRBV4-2 to TRBJ2-7; the D gene is possibly TRBD1 (5 bases). The V end was cut by 4 bases, the J end by 3 bases, with 16 bases between. The CDR3 runs 15 residues. Germline assignment: CDR1 LGHNA and CDR2 YNFKEQ. The CDR3 DNA reads as TGTGCCAGCAGCCCCCAGTTCTCGCAGGGCTACGAGCAGTACTTC. It translates to CASSPQFSQGYEQYF.

The gene calls are TRBV9 and TRBJ2-3; D gene unclear. CDR1 and CDR2 from the germline V gene are SGDLS and YYNGEE. The germline V and J ends were trimmed by 0 bases and 4 bases, with 3 bases remaining between them. This CDR3 is 12 amino acids long. The CDR3 bases are TGTGCCAGCAGCGTAGGTGCAGATACGCAGTATTTT. Protein product: CASSVGADTQYF.

The J gene is TRBJ2-7, the V gene TRBV5-1, with no clear D. There are 14 residues in the CDR3. With 0 bases removed from V and 0 bases from J, the gap between germline ends came to 7 bases. The germline CDR1 and CDR2 sequences are SGHRS and YFSETQ. The CDR3 protein is CASSLDPSSYEQYF. CDR3 DNA: TGCGCCAGCAGCTTGGATCCTAGCTCCTACGAGCAGTACTTC.

V gene TRBV10-3 combines with J gene TRBJ1-1; TRBD1 matches at 7 bases. The CDR3 totals 13 residues. The germline gives CDR1 ENHRY, CDR2 SYGVKD. Unmatched junction bases numbered 7, after V lost 8 bases and J lost 4 bases. The DNA of the CDR3 is TGTGCCATCCGGGACAGAGAGGGCACTGAAGCTTTCTTT. This sequence encodes CAIRDREGTEAFF.

The chain carries TRBV7-9 and TRBJ1-1; 7 bases agree with TRBD1. This CDR3 has 16 residues. V was clipped by 2 bases and J by 3 bases; unmatched bases: 9. Germline values: CDR1 SEHNR, CDR2 FQNEAQ (reference sequence). This CDR3 reads CASSLIQGGLDTEAFF. CDR3 DNA sequence: TGTGCCAGCAGCTTAATCCAGGGGGGTTTGGACACTGAAGCTTTCTTT.

The V and J genes are TRBV2 and TRBJ1-2; D is possibly TRBD1 (6 bases). V was cut by 2 bases and J by 6 bases, with 10 bases left in between. The CDR3 extends over 13 amino acids. CDR1 and CDR2 from the germline V gene are SNHLY and FYNNEI. The chain's CDR3 is CASSELQGNGYTF. In DNA, the CDR3 is TGTGCCAGCAGTGAATTACAGGGTAATGGCTACACCTTC. The whole variable domain, filled in from reference TRBV2 and TRBJ1-2, reads EPEVTQTPSHQVTQMGQEVILRCVPISNHLYFYWYRQILGQKVEFLVSFYNNEISEKSEIFDDQFSVERPDGSNFTLKIRSTKLEDSAMYFCASSELQGNGYTFGSGTRLTVV.

V is TRBV4-1 and J is TRBJ1-2; 12 bases fit TRBD1. Losses at the gene ends were 4 bases for V and 8 bases for J; bases not matched to a gene: 11. The length of the CDR3 is 16 residues. Germline values: CDR1 MGHRA, CDR2 YSYEKL. CDR3 region: CASSPIPGQGAGGYTF. The CDR3 region has the DNA TGCGCCAGCAGCCCGATACCGGGACAGGGGGCGGGCGGCTACACCTTC.

This rearrangement joins TRBV2 to TRBJ2-2; 7 bases are shared with TRBD1. This CDR3 is built from 15 residues. V lost 7 bases to trimming and J lost 2 bases; unmatched junction nucleotides: 7. In germline, CDR1 is SNHLY, CDR2 FYNNEI. DNA of the CDR3: TGTGCCAGCACCTTTGGGACAGCTAACACCGGGGAGCTGTTTTTT. Encoded protein: CASTFGTANTGELFF.

The chain carries TRBV20-1 and TRBJ2-5; 9 positions agree with TRBD1. After removal of 3 bases from V and 4 bases from J, the junction contained 15 bases not matched to a gene. The CDR3 loop spans 17 amino acids. CDR1 DFQATT and CDR2 SNEGSKA come from the germline V gene (reference sequence). In DNA, the CDR3 is TGCAGTGCTAGTATTCCGCTGGGACAGGGACCTTCAGAGACCCAGTACTTC. Translated: CSASIPLGQGPSETQYF.

The rearrangement joins TRBV28 to TRBJ2-5; no clear D gene. This CDR3 contains 13 residues. The V end was cut by 2 bases, the J end by 2 bases, with 6 bases between. Germline V gene lookup returns CDR1 MDHEN and CDR2 SYDVKM. CDR3 sequence (DNA): TGTGCCAGCAGTTTAAACATACAAGAGACCCAGTACTTC. As protein: CASSLNIQETQYF. Filled out from reference TRBV28 and TRBJ2-5, the complete variable domain reads DVKVTQSSRYLVKRTGEKVFLECVQDMDHENMFWYRQDPGLGLRLIYFSYDVKMKEKGDIPEGYSVSREKKERFSLILESASTNQTSMYLCASSLNIQETQYFGPGTRLLVL.

The CDR3 DNA follows: TGCGCCAGCAGCTTGCGTACAACCTACAATGAGCAGTTCTTC. This translates into CASSLRTTYNEQFF. This sequence joins TRBV5-1 and TRBJ2-1; no clear D. The CDR3 totals 14 residues. Germline loops: CDR1 SGHRS, CDR2 YFSETQ. Trimming cost V 1 base and J 2 bases, with 7 bases left between them.

The V call is TRBV7-9, the J call TRBJ1-1, with TRBD1 matching 11 bases. V lost 4 bases and J lost 8; bases outside the gene matches: 9. CDR1 and CDR2 from the germline V gene are SEHNR and FQNEAQ (reference sequence). CDR3 length: 15 residues. CDR3 sequence: CASSSDRGRIGEAFF. The CDR3 region has the DNA TGTGCCAGCAGCTCGGACAGGGGGCGAATCGGAGAAGCTTTCTTT.

The chain recombines TRBV5-1 with TRBJ1-3; D is unresolved. Germline CDR1 and CDR2: SGHRS and YFSETQ. There are 14 residues in the CDR3. Trimming took 1 base from V and 2 from J, leaving 7 bases between them. The CDR3 loop reads CASSLTEAGNTIYF. For the CDR3, the DNA is TGCGCCAGCAGCTTGACAGAGGCTGGAAACACCATATATTTT.

As regards this clone: Additional DNA sequences in this sample encode the identical CDR3. The CDR3: CASSLGGTVTGELFF. Here the CDR3 DNA reads TGTGCCAGCAGCTTAGGCGGGACGGTAACCGGGGAGCTGTTTTTT. The chain recombines TRBV7-9 with TRBJ2-2; tentative D call: TRBD2 (6 bases). CDR3 length: 15 amino acids. Trimming pared 1 base from V and 5 bases from J, leaving 11 bases between. Germline V gene data show CDR1 as SEHNR and CDR2 as FQNEAQ (reference sequence).

This chain joins TRBV10-3 and TRBJ2-5; D may be TRBD2 (6 bases). V lost 0 bases and J lost 2, with 10 bases in between. Per the germline V gene, CDR1 is ENHRY and CDR2 is SYGVKD. The CDR3 loop spans 15 amino acids. CDR3 loop: CAISESGLPQETQYF. CDR3 nucleotides: TGTGCCATCAGTGAGTCGGGACTGCCTCAAGAGACCCAGTACTTC.

This clone was counted between two and nine times. The chain links TRBV5-4 to TRBJ2-1; 8 bases map to TRBD1. The CDR3 length is 15 residues. V dropped 3 bases and J dropped 7; count of bases not matched to a gene: 9. CDR1 is SGHNT, CDR2 YYREEE, per germline (reference sequence). The CDR3 protein is CASSSASQGANEQFF. The CDR3 DNA reads TGTGCCAGCAGCTCCGCTTCCCAGGGGGCAAATGAGCAGTTCTTC.

The chain links TRBV3-1 (or the pseudogene TRBV3-2) to TRBJ1-2; TRBD1 agrees at 8 bases. This CDR3 contains 14 residues. V was clipped by 1 base and J by 5 bases; unmatched bases: 3. The germline gives CDR1 LGHDT, CDR2 YNNKEL (reference sequence). CDR3 loop: CASSQAGQAYGYTF. In DNA, the CDR3 is TGTGCCAGCAGCCAAGCGGGACAGGCTTATGGCTACACCTTC.

The V and J genes are TRBV27 and TRBJ2-7, with 7 bases fitting TRBD1. CDR1 is MNHEY, CDR2 SMNVEV, per germline (reference sequence). The CDR3 loop spans 14 amino acids. With V trimmed by 1 base and J by 3 bases, 3 bases remained unmatched. The CDR3 bases are TGTGCCAGCAGTTTATGGGGACAGAACTACGAGCAGTACTTC. Translated, it gives CASSLWGQNYEQYF.

This clone occurred once. V gene TRBV6-5 combines with J gene TRBJ1-5, with TRBD1 matching over 7 bases. CDR1 is MNHEY, CDR2 SVGAGI, per germline. V lost 6 bases and J lost 4; bases outside the gene matches: 3. The CDR3 loop spans 13 amino acids. The CDR3 DNA sequence: TGTGCCAGCAGGACGACAGGGAATCAGCCCCAGCATTTT. Protein: CASRTTGNQPQHF.

The J gene is TRBJ2-5, the V gene TRBV18; possible D gene TRBD2, 5 bases. The V gene's germline CDR1 is KGHSH and CDR2 LQKENI. This CDR3 has 14 residues. V shed 5 bases and J shed 5 bases, with 15 bases lying between them. In DNA, the CDR3 is TGTGCCAGCTCAGAATCTGGAGGTGCCGAGACCCAGTACTTC. Protein sequence: CASSESGGAETQYF.